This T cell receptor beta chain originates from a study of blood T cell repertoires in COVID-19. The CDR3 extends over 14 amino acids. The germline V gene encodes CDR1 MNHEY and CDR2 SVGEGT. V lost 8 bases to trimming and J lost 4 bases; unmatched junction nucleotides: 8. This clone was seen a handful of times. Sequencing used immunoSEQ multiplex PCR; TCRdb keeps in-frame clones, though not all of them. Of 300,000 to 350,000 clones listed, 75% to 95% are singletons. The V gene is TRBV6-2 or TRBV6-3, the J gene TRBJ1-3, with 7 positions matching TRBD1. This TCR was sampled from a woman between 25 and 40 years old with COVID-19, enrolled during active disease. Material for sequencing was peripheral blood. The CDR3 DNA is TGTGCCAGCCGCCCGACAGGGCGAGGAAACACCATATATTTT. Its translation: CASRPTGRGNTIYF.